This TCR beta chain comes out of a study of T cell therapy after organ transplantation. Overall study context: Up to 6 doses were given at 2-week intervals.

For this clone: Its antigen is unknown.

This CDR3 is 12 amino acids long. Germline V gives CDR1 MNHEY, CDR2 SMNVEV (reference sequence). Deletions cut 5 bases from V and 7 bases from J, with 8 bases between. The table came from immunoSEQ multiplex PCR; TCRdb's copy has only in-frame clones and leaves some out. The repertoire includes approximately 52,000 clones, about 94% of them detected once, and 3% to 3.5% sits in the top ten. The chain couples TRBV27 to TRBJ2-2; no firm D call. This TCR was recovered from a human patient who had received a solid organ transplant and had CMV disease. Sequenced here: CD8+ T cells from blood, sampled before autologous CMV-specific T cell therapy. The CDR3 DNA is TGTGCCAGCAGTGGGTCGAGCGGGGAGCTGTTTTTT. This sequence encodes CASSGSSGELFF.